The clone carrying this TCR beta chain was observed a single time. The J segment lost 8 bases and the V segment lost 6 bases, leaving 3 bases of the junction unmatched. The CDR3 is made up of 14 amino acids. Germline CDR1 LNHDA, CDR2 SQIVND (reference sequence). These data are taken from a study of blood T cell repertoires in COVID-19. Study background: Samples taken during acute and convalescent COVID-19 were collected in the United States, Italy and Spain. PBMCs, B-cell-depleted T cells, or T cells provided the cDNA or gDNA that made up the material.

Per the original methods: Researchers report that nucleated cell counts were estimated from reference gene primer amplification. Produced via immunoSEQ multiplex PCR; TCRdb's table is partial and in-frame only. Clone size and the V and J calls come from that table; the DNA yielded D and trimming. The sample has around 30,000 clones, 60% to 80% seen once; the top ten hold roughly 17%. The chain recombines TRBV19 with TRBJ1-6; 11 bases are shared with TRBD1. The TCR was taken from a human donor in a cohort sampled during active COVID-19. Specimen: peripheral blood. This CDR3 reads CASRDRGRDSPLHF. CDR3 coding DNA: TGTGCCAGTAGGGACAGGGGGCGGGATTCACCCCTCCACTTT.